This T cell receptor beta chain emerged from a study of early T cells in non-severe SARS-CoV-2 infection (dated by TCRdb to the early 2020s). As for the study more broadly: TCR sequencing used bulk RNA from unsorted whole blood, so alpha and beta chains could not be paired.

Trimming at the junction amounts to 7 bases on V and 1 base on J, and the germline ends lie 13 bases apart. From the germline V gene, CDR1 is LGHNA and CDR2 is YSLEER. The CDR3 measures 14 amino acids from cysteine to phenylalanine. The kept DNA is CDR3 alone, 42 bases in frame from the first base. Set within a cohort of healthcare workers in London, UK, this nested case-control study involved weekly PCR testing of nasopharyngeal swabs along with blood sampling. Healthcare workers were recruited between 23 and 31 March 2020, during the week of the UK lockdown, and were followed weekly for up to about 15 weeks. This clonotype was found many times. What this receptor recognizes is not known. One base away there is no much larger clone; base qualities are not given. To prepare the library, 5' RACE was applied. TCRdb lists the instrument as NextSeq 500. The TCR library protocol attached unique molecular identifiers to individual cDNA molecules to correct for sequencing error and PCR bias. TCR alpha and beta chains were both sequenced, and the abundances of alpha and beta sequences in each sample were closely correlated with each other. As for the original processing: Decombinator V4 was used to perform V gene, J gene and CDR3 annotation of TCR sequences. TCRs were defined as expanded if a significant change between any two time points was detected under a Poisson model with p below 0.0001. TCR abundances were normalised to the total number of TCRs sequenced in each sample and reported as counts per million. MAIT TCRs were defined by TRAV1-2 paired with TRAJ12, TRAJ20 or TRAJ33, and iNKT TCRs by TRAV10 paired with TRAJ18. VDJdb, accessed 1 November 2021, was searched for CMV, EBV and SARS-CoV-2 annotated TCRs, excluding TCRs annotated for multiple antigens. Through fastp at Q25 and MiXCR, TCRdb rebuilt clones from the public reads, retaining in-frame beta chains. Every entry covers one CDR3 protein and lists the most common genes and DNA from its rows. The V and J calls shown here were made by TCRdb, not taken from the authors' results. A total of approximately 70,000 distinct CDR3 sequences appear in this sample, about an eighth of them only once. Clones ranked in the top ten supply about 5.8% of the sample.

The full study reports these points: Matching against VDJdb was skewed toward anti-spike CD8 responses, likely underestimated virus-specific expansions, and missed private and CD4 specificities.

Sequencing was performed on whole blood, taken at baseline. Here the chain combines TRBV4-3 and TRBJ2-5; matching of 5 bases hints at TRBD2 as the D gene. This TCR was recovered from an adult who was a healthcare worker with PCR-confirmed SARS-CoV-2 infection or an uninfected control (not recorded which). Here the CDR3 is given as CASTKDLGQETQYF. In nucleotide form, the sequence is TGCGCCAGCACCAAGGACTTAGGCCAAGAGACCCAGTACTTC.